Below are 26 T cell receptor beta chains sequenced from a single sample in a study of tumor-infiltrating lymphocytes in primary liver carcinoma. Starting from roughly 0.5 ug of total RNA, TCR beta cDNA was produced with a primer in the constant region. Researchers made the TCR beta libraries by running three nested multiplex PCR rounds with slightly modified ARM-PCR. Two initial PCR rounds of about 10 cycles each paired TRBV1-TRBV30 forward primers with a C-beta reverse primer. From the multiplex PCR reads, TCRdb called clonotypes with MiXCR, one entry per CDR3 protein. The sample contains under 45,000 distinct CDR3 sequences, approximately 70% of which appear only once. The roughly 18-34 mg bulk tissue piece was not sorted before simultaneous RNA and DNA extraction. Sequenced: liver tumor tissue from sampling region 2. Subset noted: tumor region T2, inferior pole. The receptors derive from a man aged 40-50 years with primary liver carcinoma and hepatitis B virus infection.

This clonotype has a single count. The CDR3 bases are TGTGCCAGCAGCTTAGACTGTCGACTAGCGGGCACCTACGAGCAGTACTTC. This gives the protein CASSLDCRLAGTYEQYF. The chain uses TRBV7-2 and TRBJ2-7, with 10 bases fitting TRBD2. This CDR3 region has 17 residues. Germline trimming cut 1 base from V and 2 bases from J; bases unmatched to any gene: 8. The germline gives CDR1 SGHTA, CDR2 FQGNSA. Based on the CDR3 plus reference TRBV7-2 and TRBJ2-7, the full variable domain is GAGVSQSPSNKVTEKGKDVELRCDPISGHTALYWYRQSLGQGLEFLIYFQGNSAPDKSGLPSDRFSAERTGGSVSTLTIQRTQQEDSAVYLCASSLDCRLAGTYEQYFGPGTRLTVT.

This clonotype was detected ten times or more. Here the CDR3 reads CASSSQSLGNTEAFF. CDR3 bases: TGTGCCAGCAGCTCACAATCATTGGGGAACACTGAAGCTTTCTTT. This rearrangement joins TRBV28 to TRBJ1-1; D is unresolved. The length of the CDR3 is 15 residues. Germline loops: CDR1 MDHEN, CDR2 SYDVKM. V was cut by 6 bases and J by 1 base, with 15 bases left in between.

The chain couples TRBV7-2 to TRBJ1-2, with no clear D. The CDR3 runs to 14 residues. V was clipped by 1 base and J by 4 bases, with 10 bases between them. The V gene's germline CDR1 is SGHTA and CDR2 FQGNSA. The CDR3, as DNA: TGTGCCAGCAGCTTAGAGATTCCAGCCTATGGCTACACCTTC. Translation gives CASSLEIPAYGYTF.

A word on this clonotype: One end of the junction varies from germline; a read error may be responsible. For the CDR3, the DNA is TGTGCCAGCAGCTTCCGGGGATCGCTGGACAATGAGCAGTTTTTC. It yields the protein CASSFRGSLDNEQFF. The chain carries TRBV11-1 and TRBJ2-1; the D call may be TRBD1 or TRBD2 (5 bases each). Germline CDR1 is SGHAT and CDR2 is FQDESV (reference sequence). The CDR3 extends over 15 amino acids.

For this clonotype: Given the absence of the conserved phenylalanine or tryptophan at the CDR3 end, a read error is likely. The chain has TRBV12-3 or TRBV12-4 and TRBJ2-5; D possibly uses TRBD1 or TRBD2 (5 bases each). The CDR3 is 13 residues long. CDR3 DNA sequence: TGTATCAGCAGTTTAATTGAGGGGGAGACCCAGTACTCC. This encodes CISSLIEGETQYS.

A remark on this clonotype: The junction shows a germline mismatch at one end, possibly a read error. This chain uses TRBV11-2 with TRBJ2-6; D possibly uses TRBD1 or TRBD2 (5 bases each). Germline lookup yields CDR1 SGHAT and CDR2 FQNNGV. The CDR3 runs 21 residues. CDR3 sequence: CASSMVGDRGISLSGANVLTF. CDR3 coding DNA: TGTGCCAGCAGCATGGTGGGAGACAGAGGCATCTCCCTCTCTGGGGCCAATGTCCTGACTTTC.

A note on this clonotype: Its ends do not fully match the called genes, so a read error is possible. This rearrangement joins TRBV10-3 to TRBJ2-2; 10 bases are shared with TRBD2. CDR3 size: 15 residues. CDR1 is ENHRY, CDR2 SYGVKD, per germline. Here the CDR3 DNA reads TGTGCCATCAAACAAGCGGGAGGGAACACCGGGGAGCCGTCTTTT. Its protein is CAIKQAGGNTGEPSF.

The V and J genes are TRBV6-1 and TRBJ2-7, with 7 bases aligning to TRBD1. The CDR3 runs to 16 residues. CDR1 is MNHNS, CDR2 SASEGT, per germline. Trimming at V came to 11 bases and at J to 0 bases, leaving 16 bases not matched to a gene. The CDR3 is CAGTPRSGQCSYEQYF. The CDR3 DNA is TGTGCCGGCACTCCACGGTCGGGACAGTGCTCCTACGAGCAGTACTTC.

This clonotype was observed at least ten times. This chain uses TRBV28 with TRBJ1-2; weak D call: TRBD1 (5 bases). Germline lookup yields CDR1 MDHEN and CDR2 SYDVKM. The CDR3 length is 13 residues. V gave up 7 bases and J gave up 4 bases, with 13 bases separating them. The CDR3 bases are TGTGCCAGCACCACGGGGCAGTTCTATGGCTACACCTTC. As protein: CASTTGQFYGYTF.

About this clonotype: The CDR3 ends on some other residue instead of the conserved phenylalanine or tryptophan, so this is likely a read error. The DNA is omitted, as the CDR3 cannot be located on it reliably, and the CDR3 follows TCRdb's listing. Here the CDR3 reads CASSLYRSAGGSYNEQLL. The chain combines TRBV11-1 with TRBJ2-1; the tabulated D call, TRBD2, remains unverified against the DNA. From germline, CDR1 is SGHAT and CDR2 FQDESV (reference sequence). Including both end residues, the CDR3 is 18 amino acids long.

With respect to this clonotype: A junction end diverges from the germline sequence, so it may reflect a read error. As DNA, the CDR3 is TGTGGCAGTAGTATATTTCGGACAGGGGGCAATGAGCAGCTCTTC. Its protein is CGSSIFRTGGNEQLF. The J gene is TRBJ2-1, the V gene TRBV19; 11 bases fit TRBD1. In germline, CDR1 is LNHDA, CDR2 SQIVND (reference sequence). This CDR3 has 15 residues.

For this clonotype: The junction does not match germline at one end; this may be a read error. The chain is built from TRBV12-5 and TRBJ2-3; D ambiguous. The germline gives CDR1 LGHNT, CDR2 FRNRAP. The CDR3 sequence is 14 residues long. CDR3 loop: CANGPETPADTQYF. CDR3 coding DNA: TGTGCTAATGGTCCCGAGACCCCGGCAGATACGCAGTATTTT.

CDR3 in amino acids: CASSGLASTTGELFF. In nucleotides, the CDR3 is TGTGCCAGCAGTGGGCTAGCGAGTACCACCGGGGAGCTGTTTTTT. The chain uses TRBV12-3 or TRBV12-4 and TRBJ2-2; maybe TRBD2 (6 bases). This CDR3 spans 15 amino acids. Trimming cost V 5 bases and J 4 bases, with 14 bases left between them.

The sample holds many counts of this clonotype. The rearrangement joins TRBV7-9 to TRBJ2-1; maybe TRBD2 (5 bases). V was pared by 2 bases and J by 10 bases, with 12 bases between. In germline, CDR1 is SEHNR, CDR2 FQNEAQ (reference sequence). This CDR3 spans 13 amino acids. CDR3 in DNA: TGTGCCAGCAGCTTAAATTCCCAGCGGGAGCAGTTCTTC. Protein: CASSLNSQREQFF.

Turning to this clonotype: A junction end diverges from the germline sequence, so it may reflect a read error. The V call is TRBV11-2, the J call TRBJ1-5, with D possibly matching TRBD1 (6 bases). Germline values: CDR1 SGHAT, CDR2 FQNNGV. CDR3 size: 17 residues. DNA for the CDR3: TGTGCCAGCAGCTTAGTAGGGGTAACAGGGAGCAATCAACCCCAACAATTT. Translation gives CASSLVGVTGSNQPQQF.

With regard to this clonotype: Germline and junction disagree at one end, which may indicate a read error. The J gene is TRBJ1-2, the V gene TRBV29-1; 7 bases agree with TRBD1. This CDR3 is 13 amino acids long. Germline V lookup: CDR1 SQVTM, CDR2 ANQGSEA. CDR3 protein: CSVFGQANYGYNF. The CDR3 DNA sequence: TGCAGCGTTTTCGGACAGGCTAACTATGGCTACAACTTC.

This chain joins TRBV6-2 or TRBV6-3 and TRBJ2-1; the D gene is possibly TRBD2 (5 bases). Germline CDR1 reads MNHEY; CDR2 reads SVGEGT. There are 13 residues in the CDR3. The ends were cut back, 6 bases at V and 13 bases at J, with 19 bases in the middle. CDR3 region: CASRTIGIGEQFF. The CDR3 DNA follows: TGTGCCAGCAGGACTATCGGGATCGGTGAACAGTTCTTC.

The chain links TRBV14 to TRBJ2-1; 8 bases match TRBD2. Trimming cost V 6 bases and J 11 bases; bases outside gene matches: 18. This CDR3 contains 16 residues. Germline-derived CDR1 and CDR2 are SGHDN and FVKESK. The CDR3 DNA follows: TGTGCCAGCAGTGCCGTAGCGGGATGGGTAAATATTAAGCAGTTCTTC. It translates to CASSAVAGWVNIKQFF.

This clonotype has more than one count but fewer than ten. The V and J genes are TRBV11-3 and TRBJ2-3, with 8 bases identical to TRBD2. The germline gives CDR1 SGHNT, CDR2 YENEEA. The CDR3 extends over 15 amino acids. The CDR3 coding sequence is TGTGTCAGTAGCCCGGGGGGGCTCCAGGGCGGAACGCAGTATTTT. Translating it yields CVSSPGGLQGGTQYF.

The chain carries TRBV10-2 and TRBJ2-7; no clear D gene. Germline CDR1 is WSHSY and CDR2 is SAAADI. CDR3 length: 12 residues. V shed 9 bases and J shed 7 bases, with 16 bases lying between them. This CDR3 is CARSHTTVEQYF. In DNA form, the CDR3 reads TGCGCCAGAAGCCACACTACCGTTGAGCAGTACTTC.

Regarding this clonotype: No conserved phenylalanine or tryptophan is present at the end of the CDR3, so a read error is the likely explanation. The chain carries TRBV29-1 and TRBJ2-7; possibly TRBD1 for D (5 bases). The germline V gene has CDR1 SQVTM and CDR2 ANQGSEA. V was shortened by 6 bases and J by 6 bases, with 12 bases between the two germline ends. The CDR3 sequence is 11 residues long. The CDR3 loop reads CSVLFRAEQYL. CDR3 nucleotide sequence: TGCAGCGTCCTCTTCAGGGCCGAGCAGTACCTC.

The table lists this clonotype with a count of one. The J gene is TRBJ2-7, the V gene TRBV11-1, with a weak D call TRBD1 (6 bases). Trimming stripped 11 bases from V and 1 base from J, with 15 bases between. CDR1 and CDR2 from the germline V gene are SGHAT and FQDESV (reference sequence). The CDR3 is 13 residues long. The CDR3 spells CAGRGKRSYEQYF. The CDR3, as DNA: TGTGCCGGTAGGGGGAAGAGATCCTACGAGCAGTACTTC.

Turning to this clonotype: No conserved phenylalanine or tryptophan is present at the end of the CDR3, so a read error is the likely explanation. The chain joins TRBV28 to TRBJ1-1; D uncertain. The CDR3 totals 13 residues. Germline values: CDR1 MDHEN, CDR2 SYDVKM. The CDR3 bases are TGTGCCAACAGTCCTAGGGTGGACACTGAAGCTTTCATT. It specifies CANSPRVDTEAFI.

The chain joins TRBV12-3 or TRBV12-4 to TRBJ1-1, with 7 bases identical to TRBD1. The junction had 1 base not matched to a gene; V was cut back by 3 bases and J by 0 bases. The CDR3 loop spans 14 amino acids. CDR3 amino acids: CASSFRGMNTEAFF. The CDR3 DNA reads as TGTGCCAGCAGTTTCAGGGGGATGAACACTGAAGCTTTCTTT.

The rearrangement joins TRBV29-1 to TRBJ2-7, with D perhaps matching TRBD1 (5 bases). Per the germline V gene, CDR1 is SQVTM and CDR2 is ANQGSEA. The CDR3 extends over 13 amino acids. DNA of the CDR3: TGCAGAATTGCCCCGGCAGGGCTCCACGAGCAGTACTTC. Translating it yields CRIAPAGLHEQYF.

Note on this clonotype: At one of its ends the junction is not consistent with the germline gene, which may arise from a read error. The chain has TRBV10-3 and TRBJ1-5; D is ambiguous. This CDR3 contains 14 residues. The germline V gene encodes CDR1 ENHRY and CDR2 SYGVKD. CDR3 in DNA: TGTGCCATCAGTGAGTGGGGAGTGAATCAGCCCCAGAATTTT. This gives the protein CAISEWGVNQPQNF.